This entry is about one T cell receptor (beta chain). This clone was observed a handful of times. The antigen it binds to is not known. There are no base qualities to consult, and no much larger clone falls within one base. This sample is part of a study of blood T cell repertoires in COVID-19 (dated by TCRdb to the early 2020s). Notes on the research overall: Samples from collaborators originated in the United States, Italy and Spain and spanned both the acute and convalescent phases of COVID-19. The dataset comprised deeply sampled blood TCRbeta repertoires from subjects exposed to, actively infected with, or recovered from COVID-19. The repertoires were released in a freely available public database intended as a resource for research on the immune response to SARS-CoV-2. Where HLA class I and class II types were available, the types were taken from metadata supplied by the sample provider, not from assay-based typing. The prospective study material was composed of cDNA or gDNA derived from T cells, B-cell-depleted T cells, or PBMCs. Samples were obtained from the ongoing ImmuneRACE study (first 160 participants) and from roughly 1,300 subjects provided by 6 global collaborators. Sample metadata almost always included a de-identified subject ID, COVID-19 status, age in years and sex.

Points the paper makes about the study in general: The quantity of clinical and demographic metadata differed by source and by participant and was supplied without curation.

Collaborating institutions collected whole blood in K2EDTA tubes following their own protocols. Collaborator samples were shipped for TCRbeta analysis as frozen whole blood, isolated PBMCs, or DNA extracted from either sample type. TCRbeta CDR3 regions were amplified from genomic DNA by means of the immunoSEQ Assay, a bias-controlled multiplex PCR. For the original study's pipeline: The number of nucleated cells in each sample was estimated from the amplification of reference gene primers within the assay. Sequence reads were collapsed and filtered to measure the absolute abundance of every unique TCRbeta CDR3 rearrangement. Productive Simpson clonality was computed per sample as the square root of Simpson's diversity index over productive rearrangements. TCRdb provides this immuneACCESS table in a form limited to in-frame rearrangements. Some clones are lacking; in checked studies, under half of them reflect an unresolved V gene, and why the rest are absent is not known. V and J calls and clone size are those listed in that table; D and trimming were worked out from the DNA. The table for this sample lists more than 250,000 clones; approximately 88% of them were counted only once. Of the sample, about 0.65% falls within the top ten clones.

Measured from the cysteine to the phenylalanine, the CDR3 is 15 residues long. Of the read, only the CDR3 DNA is kept; its 45 bases are in frame from base 1. V sheds 4 bases and J sheds 0 bases, leaving 8 bases between their ends. From the germline V gene (reference sequence), CDR1 is SGHNT and CDR2 is YYREEE. The rearranged chain carries TRBV5-4 and TRBJ1-6; tentative D gene TRBD1, with 6 bases matching. Sequencing used peripheral blood. This TCR was recovered from a human donor in a cohort sampled during active COVID-19. The CDR3 sequence is CASSTGSSYNSPLHF. The DNA is TGTGCCAGCAGCACAGGGAGCTCCTATAATTCACCCCTCCACTTT. With the rest looked up from the reference TRBV5-4 and TRBJ1-6 genes rather than sequenced, the full variable domain is ETGVTQSPTHLIKTRGQQVTLRCSSQSGHNTVSWYQQALGQGPQFIFQYYREEENGRGNFPPRFSGLQFPNYSSELNVNALELDDSALYLCASSTGSSYNSPLHFGNGTRLTVT.